These 20 T cell receptor beta chains were all obtained from the same sample, sequenced in a study of blood T cells in healthy people across ages. Then a second PCR, running roughly 7 to 11 cycles, was carried out with a sample-barcoded 5' primer and a J-beta primer mix. Each CDR3 protein gets one entry after TCRdb re-called the 5' RACE reads with MiXCR. The sample comprises roughly 790,000 distinct CDR3 sequences, roughly 45% of which are singletons, and 20% to 25% rests with the top ten. Sequenced: blood. Source of these receptors: a woman in her sixties or seventies in good health.

The chain combines TRBV27 with TRBJ2-7, with D perhaps TRBD1 (6 bases). V was clipped by 8 bases and J by 4 bases, with 9 bases between them. This CDR3 comprises 11 residues. CDR1 is MNHEY and CDR2 is SMNVEV in the germline V gene (reference sequence). CDR3 amino acids: CASATGYEQYF. The CDR3 coding sequence is TGTGCCAGCGCAACAGGGTACGAGCAGTACTTC.

The rearrangement links TRBV6-2 or TRBV6-3 to TRBJ2-5; D ambiguous. Gene TRBJ2-7 matches the end of the DNA better, so the J call may be wrong. Germline CDR1 MNHEY, CDR2 SVGEGT. This CDR3 spans 13 amino acids. The CDR3 nucleotides read TGTGCCAGCAGTTACCTCGCTTCCTACGAGCAGTACTTC. Translation gives CASSYLASYEQYF.

This clonotype was seen many times. The chain has TRBV4-3 and TRBJ2-7; 7 nucleotides agree with TRBD1. Trimming took 1 base from V and 0 from J; bases not matched to a gene: 3. This CDR3 spans 15 amino acids. The germline V gene has CDR1 LGHNA and CDR2 YSLEER. CDR3 DNA sequence: TGCGCCAGCAGCCAAGGGACAGGCGACTCCTACGAGCAGTACTTC. Translating it yields CASSQGTGDSYEQYF.

This clonotype was seen repeatedly, ten times or more. The chain has TRBV29-1 and TRBJ2-6; D unresolved. Per the germline V gene, CDR1 is SQVTM and CDR2 is ANQGSEA. CDR3 length: 15 amino acids. Trimming cost V 2 bases and J 0 bases, with 8 bases left between them. The CDR3 here is CSVEHTRSGANVLTF. The CDR3 coding sequence is TGCAGCGTTGAACACACCCGCTCTGGGGCCAACGTCCTGACTTTC.

Only a few counts were recorded for this clonotype. The CDR3 loop is CASSRGRELTDTQYF. The CDR3 DNA follows: TGTGCCAGCAGCCGAGGGAGGGAGTTGACAGATACGCAGTATTTT. V gene TRBV7-2 combines with J gene TRBJ2-3; 7 bases are shared with TRBD2. V gave up 5 bases and J gave up 3 bases; unmatched junction bases: 8. Germline loops: CDR1 SGHTA, CDR2 FQGNSA. CDR3 length: 15 amino acids.

This clonotype turned up a few times. CDR3 coding DNA: TGTGCCAGCGGAGAAATGGGGAGCACCATATATTTT. The encoded protein is CASGEMGSTIYF. The rearrangement uses TRBV6-2 or TRBV6-3 and TRBJ1-3; D not certain. V lost 8 bases, J lost 9 bases, and 14 bases lay in between. The CDR3 has 12 residues. The germline gives CDR1 MNHEY, CDR2 SVGEGT.

The J gene is TRBJ1-5, the V gene TRBV20-1; 7 positions agree with TRBD1. This CDR3 spans 13 amino acids. V shed 5 bases, J shed 1 base, and the junction held 2 bases outside the gene matches. Per germline, CDR1 DFQATT and CDR2 SNEGSKA (reference sequence). The CDR3 sequence: CSAGTESNQPQHF. The CDR3 bases are TGCAGTGCTGGGACAGAAAGCAATCAGCCCCAGCATTTT.

This clonotype was detected a few times. This chain joins TRBV20-1 and TRBJ1-2; D is perhaps TRBD1 (5 bases). The CDR3 has 14 residues. Germline CDR1 reads DFQATT; CDR2 reads SNEGSKA (reference sequence). V was trimmed by 2 bases and J by 4 bases, leaving 14 bases between them. In DNA form, the CDR3 reads TGCAGTGCTAGATTCCGCCCGGGACCCTATGGCTACACCTTC. It encodes CSARFRPGPYGYTF.

This chain uses TRBV24-1 with TRBJ2-1; TRBD1 is a possible D gene (6 bases). The V gene's germline CDR1 is KGHDR and CDR2 SFDVKD. The CDR3 consists of 14 residues. With 3 bases removed from V and 3 bases from J, the gap between germline ends came to 8 bases. This chain's CDR3 is CATSDNRVYNEQFF. CDR3 bases: TGTGCCACCAGTGATAACAGGGTCTACAATGAGCAGTTCTTC.

This chain joins TRBV25-1 and TRBJ2-1; D could derive from TRBD1 or TRBD2 (5 bases each). The germline V gene has CDR1 MGHDK and CDR2 SYGVNS. The CDR3 totals 13 residues. The V end lost 9 bases, the J end lost 7 bases, and 16 bases lay between the germline ends. CDR3 in amino acids: CASGGNSFNEQFF. Written as DNA, the CDR3 is TGTGCCAGTGGGGGAAATTCTTTTAATGAGCAGTTCTTC.

This chain uses TRBV7-3 with TRBJ2-3, with 8 bases that match TRBD2. The length of the CDR3 is 17 residues. Germline CDR1 and CDR2: SGHTA and FQGTGA. Trimming at V came to 5 bases and at J to 6 bases, leaving 16 bases not matched to a gene. CDR3 DNA sequence: TGTGCCAGCAGCACACCTCTAGGCGGGAGGAAAGGGGATACGCAGTATTTT. This translates into CASSTPLGGRKGDTQYF.

This rearrangement joins TRBV4-3 to TRBJ2-3, with D maybe TRBD2 (6 bases). CDR3 length: 15 amino acids. The V and J ends lost 6 bases and 0 bases respectively, with 13 bases between them. Germline V gene data show CDR1 as LGHNA and CDR2 as YSLEER. The CDR3 DNA follows: TGCGCCAGCAGTCACATAGCGGCTAGCACAGATACGCAGTATTTT. As protein: CASSHIAASTDTQYF.

This clonotype was seen at least ten times. The chain is built from TRBV9 and TRBJ2-3; D not certain. The V end was cut by 0 bases, the J end by 1 base, with 9 bases between. This CDR3 spans 15 amino acids. From germline, CDR1 is SGDLS and CDR2 YYNGEE. This chain's CDR3 is CASSVGNLGTDTQYF. DNA of the CDR3: TGTGCCAGCAGCGTAGGTAACCTAGGCACAGATACGCAGTATTTT.

This clonotype was counted at least ten times. CDR3 loop: CASSVGESSGETQYF. CDR3 coding DNA: TGTGCCAGCAGCGTAGGGGAGAGCTCCGGGGAGACCCAGTACTTC. V usage is TRBV9 and J usage is TRBJ2-5; D is possibly TRBD2 (5 bases). Germline V gene lookup returns CDR1 SGDLS and CDR2 YYNGEE. The V and J ends lost 0 bases and 5 bases respectively, with 14 bases between them. The CDR3 totals 15 residues.

This clonotype came up a few times. The rearrangement joins TRBV21-1 to TRBJ2-7; TRBD2, the D gene given by the table, was not confirmed from the DNA. The J call is in doubt because the DNA end fits TRBJ2-5 better. TRBV21-1 represents a pseudogene. The CDR3 is 13 residues long. The CDR3: CASLIGGRETQYF. The CDR3 DNA sequence: TGTGCCAGCCTCATTGGCGGGAGAGAGACCCAGTACTTC.

Concerning this clonotype itself: Here the CDR3 omits its conserved ending phenylalanine or tryptophan, so a read error is the likely source. The chain links TRBV9 to TRBJ2-4; TRBD1 aligns across 8 bases. TRBJ2-7 explains the end of the DNA better; the J call may be wrong. CDR1 and CDR2 (germline): SGDLS, YYNGEE. The CDR3 runs 15 residues. The CDR3 DNA is TGTGCCAGCAGCGTAGGAGGACAGGGCTCCTACGAGCAGTACCTC. Translation gives CASSVGGQGSYEQYL.

J is TRBJ2-5 and V is TRBV6-2 or TRBV6-3; D perhaps matches TRBD2 (6 bases). The J call may be mistaken, given a closer DNA end match to TRBJ2-7. Per the germline V gene, CDR1 is MNHEY and CDR2 is SVGEGT. This CDR3 is 17 amino acids long. CDR3 coding DNA: TGTGCCAGCAGTTACACGCTCCGGGACTTTAACACCTACGAGCAGTACTTC. Translation: CASSYTLRDFNTYEQYF.

This chain links TRBV30 with TRBJ1-1, with unresolved D. CDR3 length equals 12 residues. V was pared by 5 bases and J by 0 bases, with 7 bases between. The germline V gene has CDR1 GTSNPN and CDR2 SVGIG (reference sequence). DNA of the CDR3: TGTGCCTGGGGGCAGATGAACACTGAAGCTTTCTTT. This translates into CAWGQMNTEAFF.

This chain links TRBV6-5 with TRBJ1-1; D might be TRBD1 (5 bases). V gave up 7 bases and J gave up 6 bases, with 15 bases separating them. This CDR3 region has 13 residues. Germline CDR1 is MNHEY and CDR2 is SVGAGI. This CDR3 is CASTLPGGAEAFF. In nucleotides, the CDR3 is TGTGCCAGCACTCTGCCCGGAGGGGCTGAAGCTTTCTTT.

This clonotype has a count of ten or more. The chain is built from TRBV9 and TRBJ2-6; TRBD1 might be the D (6 bases). CDR1 and CDR2 from the germline V gene are SGDLS and YYNGEE. The V and J ends lost 6 bases and 0 bases respectively, with 22 bases between them. The CDR3 extends over 19 amino acids. CDR3 bases: TGTGCCAGCACCTCGTATGGCCAGGGGTCCTTCTCTGGGGCCAACGTCCTGACTTTC. As protein: CASTSYGQGSFSGANVLTF.